This is a list of T cell receptor beta chains from one sample in a study of T cell changes during pregnancy in multiple sclerosis. Assay: immunoSEQ multiplex PCR; the TCRdb copy retains only in-frame clones and omits some. The table shows under 55,000 clones, with approximately 90% occurring only once. The sample was CD8+ T cells from peripheral blood mononuclear cells, taken after pregnancy. The origin of the receptors is a female donor with multiple sclerosis, enrolled in a pregnancy study. CDR3s include the opening cysteine and the closing phenylalanine or tryptophan. A D gene is named only where the DNA matches it firmly. For some rows the clone size is stated as once, few or many, or as a class when expanded; others skip it.

j_call,v_call,cdr3_length,d_call,clone_size,cdr3_nt,cdr3_aa
TRBJ2-1,TRBV13,12,-,-,TGTGCCAGCAGCCACTCGACTAATGAGCAGTTCTTC,CASSHSTNEQFF
TRBJ2-1,TRBV6-6,15,-,-,TGTGCCAGCAGCTACGACTGGGGAGGGGGCAATGAGCAGTTCTTC,CASSYDWGGGNEQFF
TRBJ2-3,TRBV9,16,TRBD2,-,TGTGCCAGCAGCGACCCCCGGGACTACAACACAGATACGCAGTATTTT,CASSDPRDYNTDTQYF
TRBJ2-2,TRBV5-1,16,TRBD1,-,TGCGCCAGCAGAAACCGGGACAGGGGGAACACCGGGGAGCTGTTTTTT,CASRNRDRGNTGELFF
TRBJ2-4,TRBV4-1,15,-,-,TGCGCCAGCAGCAGTGACAGACTAGCCAAAAACATTCAGTACTTC,CASSSDRLAKNIQYF
TRBJ2-7,TRBV13,13,-,-,TGTGCCAGCATCCAGGGCGGGGTGGGCGAGCAGTACTTC,CASIQGGVGEQYF
TRBJ2-2,TRBV7-8,12,-,-,TGTGCCAGCAGCTTAGCGAGGGAAGAGCTGTTTTTT,CASSLAREELFF
TRBJ2-3,TRBV5-1,13,-,-,TGCGCCAGCAGCTTGGTTGGAGCAGATACGCAGTATTTT,CASSLVGADTQYF
TRBJ2-1,TRBV13,15,TRBD1,-,TGTGCCAGCAGCAACAGACAGGGTTTAACAGTTGAGCAGTTCTTC,CASSNRQGLTVEQFF
TRBJ1-5,TRBV19,16,-,-,TGTGCCAGTAGTAGGGGGACTTCGATTCCGCCTCAGCCCCAGCATTTT,CASSRGTSIPPQPQHF
TRBJ2-1,TRBV27,14,-,-,TGTGCCAGCAGTTTAGGGGGGTCCTACAATGAGCAGTTCTTC,CASSLGGSYNEQFF
TRBJ2-3,TRBV2,17,TRBD2,-,TGTGCCAGCAACCCCCCGGGACTAGCGGGGGAAGAGGATACGCAGTATTTT,CASNPPGLAGEEDTQYF
TRBJ1-1,TRBV13,15,-,-,TGTGCCAGCAGCTTAGGGGCAGGTGCGTACACTGAAGCTTTCTTT,CASSLGAGAYTEAFF
TRBJ2-3,TRBV9,20,-,-,TGTGCCAGCAGCGTAGCGGCACTACCCCTTGGCCACGGAACCACAGATACGCAGTATTTT,CASSVAALPLGHGTTDTQYF
TRBJ2-2,TRBV7-7,16,-,-,TGTGCTAGCAGCCAGGCGGGGTTCGCGAACACCGGGGAGCTGTTTTTT,CASSQAGFANTGELFF
TRBJ2-1,TRBV9,15,TRBD1,-,TGTGCCAGCAGCGTAGCCTGGACAGGGGATAATGAGCAGTTCTTC,CASSVAWTGDNEQFF
TRBJ1-6,TRBV2,15,-,-,TGTGCCAGCAGTAATCCGGGACACATAATTCGAGACCTCCACTTT,CASSNPGHIIRDLHF
TRBJ1-1,TRBV29-1,14,-,-,TGCAGCGTTGAAGCCCCGACAAGGAACACTGAAGCTTTCTTT,CSVEAPTRNTEAFF
TRBJ2-6,TRBV6-5,14,-,-,TGTGCCAGTCTAGGGGCGGAGGGGGCCAACGTCCTGACTTTC,CASLGAEGANVLTF
TRBJ1-2,TRBV7-9,12,TRBD1,-,TGTGCCAGCAGCCTCGGGACAGATGGCTACACCTTC,CASSLGTDGYTF
TRBJ1-5,TRBV19,15,-,-,TGTGCCAGTAGTGAGCAGCGGGGAAGCAATCAGCCCCAGCATTTT,CASSEQRGSNQPQHF
TRBJ1-1,TRBV6-5,15,-,-,TGTGCCAGCAGTACCATGGGACACCCGAACACTGAAGCTTTCTTT,CASSTMGHPNTEAFF
TRBJ2-7,TRBV19,13,-,-,TGTGCCAGTAGTATGTCGACAGGCTACGAGCAGTACTTC,CASSMSTGYEQYF
TRBJ2-2,TRBV11-3,16,-,-,TGTGCCAGCAGCTCTGCCGGGAGATTGGGGACCGGGGAGCTGTTTTTT,CASSSAGRLGTGELFF
TRBJ1-1,TRBV6-5,15,-,few,TGTGCCACCCAGTTACCACAGGGAGAGTGGACTGAAGCTTTCTTT,CATQLPQGEWTEAFF
TRBJ2-1,TRBV6-5,15,-,once,TGTGCCAGCACTAATGGGAGGAGCTCCTACAATGAGCAGTTCTTC,CASTNGRSSYNEQFF
TRBJ2-1,TRBV7-3,15,TRBD2,-,TGTGCCAGCAGCCTCCAACTAGCGACCTACAATGAGCAGTTCTTC,CASSLQLATYNEQFF
TRBJ2-1,TRBV7-7,13,-,-,TGTGCTAGCAGCCCTGGGGGCAGGGCTGAGCAGTTCTTC,CASSPGGRAEQFF
TRBJ1-5,TRBV10-3,15,-,few,TGTGCCACCACGGCCGACCGGGAGTACAATCAGCCCCAGCATTTT,CATTADREYNQPQHF
TRBJ2-3,TRBV6-4,15,TRBD2,once,TGTGCCAGCAGCCCCGGGACTAGCGGGGGAGATACGCAGTATTTT,CASSPGTSGGDTQYF
TRBJ2-1,TRBV9,15,-,-,TGTGCCAGCAGCGTAGGAGCGGAGAATTACAATGAGCAGTTCTTC,CASSVGAENYNEQFF
TRBJ1-6,TRBV27,14,TRBD1,few,TGTGCCAGCAGTCTGGGACAGGATTCTAGTTCCCTCCACTTT,CASSLGQDSSSLHF
TRBJ1-2,TRBV4-1,14,TRBD1,few,TGCGCCAGCAGCCAACGGGGACAGGGTTATGGCTACACCTTC,CASSQRGQGYGYTF
TRBJ1-1,TRBV5-6,13,-,-,TGTGCCAGCAGCCCGGGGACTTTACCTGAAGCTTTCTTT,CASSPGTLPEAFF
TRBJ2-4,TRBV29-1,11,-,-,TGCAGCGTTGGGGACAACAACATTCAGTACTTC,CSVGDNNIQYF
TRBJ2-7,TRBV5-1,16,TRBD1,-,TGCGCCAGCAGCAGAGGGACAGGGTTGGGTCCTGACGAGCAGTACTTC,CASSRGTGLGPDEQYF
TRBJ2-5,TRBV4-1,16,TRBD2,-,TGCGCCAGCAGCCCGCTGGGAGGGGTGGGGGAAGAGACCCAGTACTTC,CASSPLGGVGEETQYF
TRBJ1-2,TRBV1,13,-,-,TGCACCAAGCGGATCGCCGAGGGTTTCAACTACACCTTC,CTKRIAEGFNYTF
TRBJ1-1,TRBV27,14,TRBD1,-,TGTGCCAGCAGGGGGCAGGGGGCTAAGAGTGAAGCTTTCTTT,CASRGQGAKSEAFF
TRBJ2-3,TRBV11-2,15,TRBD2,-,TGTGCCAGCAGCCCGGGGGGGTTTTCGACAGATACGCAGTATTTT,CASSPGGFSTDTQYF
TRBJ2-1,TRBV7-8,13,-,-,TGTGCCATCCACGGGGGATTGTACAATGAGCAGTTCTTC,CAIHGGLYNEQFF
TRBJ1-4,TRBV5-4,14,-,-,TGTGCCAGCAGCTCACCTCCGACAGTCGAAAAACTGTTTTTT,CASSSPPTVEKLFF